One sample yielded the 3 T cell receptor beta chains listed below, sequenced in a study of cytomegalovirus exposure and HLA in healthy donors. The PCR ran on 60 Vbeta and 13 Jbeta primers. Generated by immunoSEQ multiplex PCR, the TCRdb table keeps only in-frame clones and is missing some. Of 200,000 to 300,000 clones listed, around 76% are singletons. Source material: PBMCs. The receptors were gathered from a woman in her forties in good health and CMV-seropositive.

This chain connects TRBV6-5 to TRBJ1-4, with D possibly TRBD1 on 6 matching bases. V lost 0 bases to trimming and J lost 8 bases, with 13 bases between them. There are 15 residues in the CDR3. Germline values: CDR1 MNHEY, CDR2 SVGAGI. CDR3 sequence (DNA): TGTGCCAGCAGTTACTCCGGCAGGGGAGGGGAAAAACTGTTTTTT. It specifies CASSYSGRGGEKLFF.

The V call is TRBV7-2, the J call TRBJ2-5; TRBD2 is a possible D gene (6 bases). Germline loops: CDR1 SGHTA, CDR2 FQGNSA. With 5 bases removed from V and 4 bases from J, the gap between germline ends came to 14 bases. The CDR3 length is 14 residues. The CDR3 region is CASSPISGGETQYF. For the CDR3, the DNA is TGTGCCAGCAGCCCCATCTCCGGGGGAGAGACCCAGTACTTC. Combining the CDR3 with reference TRBV7-2 and TRBJ2-5 gives the whole variable domain GAGVSQSPSNKVTEKGKDVELRCDPISGHTALYWYRQSLGQGLEFLIYFQGNSAPDKSGLPSDRFSAERTGGSVSTLTIQRTQQEDSAVYLCASSPISGGETQYFGPGTRLLVL.

The V and J genes are TRBV11-3 and TRBJ2-7, with 7 bases aligning to TRBD1. The ends lost 0 bases at V and 4 bases at J; junction bases unmatched: 12. The germline gives CDR1 SGHNT, CDR2 YENEEA. This CDR3 is built from 17 residues. CDR3 nucleotide sequence: TGTGCCAGCAGCTTAGATGGTAGAGGGGGCCTCCCTTACGAGCAGTACTTC. Translated, it gives CASSLDGRGGLPYEQYF.